Below are 27 T cell receptor beta chains sequenced from a single sample in a study of cytomegalovirus exposure and HLA in healthy donors. The PCR was carried out with 60 Vbeta primers and 13 Jbeta primers. Clones were sequenced by immunoSEQ multiplex PCR, and TCRdb holds only the in-frame ones, with some missing. The data contain 150,000 to 200,000 clones, about three quarters of them singletons. Sequenced sample: PBMCs. The receptors come from a woman between 40 and 50 years old in good health and CMV-seronegative.

V gene TRBV7-9 combines with J gene TRBJ2-7; 11 bases fit TRBD2. CDR3 size: 14 residues. The V gene's germline CDR1 is SEHNR and CDR2 FQNEAQ (reference sequence). Trimming took 4 bases from V and 2 from J; bases not matched to a gene: 1. The DNA of the CDR3 is TGTGCCAGCAGCTCGGGACTAGCGGCCTACGAGCAGTACTTC. As protein: CASSSGLAAYEQYF. The full variable domain, with the rest looked up from reference TRBV7-9 and TRBJ2-7, is DTGVSQNPRHKITKRGQNVTFRCDPISEHNRLYWYRQTLGQGPEFLTYFQNEAQLEKSRLLSDRFSAERPKGSFSTLEIQRTEQGDSAMYLCASSSGLAAYEQYFGPGTRLTVT.

The chain employs TRBV18 and TRBJ2-1; 7 nucleotides match TRBD1. Germline lookup yields CDR1 KGHSH and CDR2 LQKENI. V shed 3 bases, J shed 7 bases, and the junction held 6 bases outside the gene matches. The CDR3 is 14 residues long. The CDR3 DNA reads as TGTGCCAGCTCACCCGGGACAGCCCAGAATGAGCAGTTCTTC. Amino acids: CASSPGTAQNEQFF.

The chain is built from TRBV2 and TRBJ2-2; 8 nucleotides agree with TRBD1. Germline lookup yields CDR1 SNHLY and CDR2 FYNNEI. This CDR3 has 14 amino acids. V lost 8 bases to trimming and J lost 4 bases; unmatched junction nucleotides: 6. CDR3 loop: CASRTGSRTGELFF. DNA of the CDR3: TGTGCCAGCCGGACAGGGTCCCGCACCGGGGAGCTGTTTTTT.

The chain employs TRBV5-1 and TRBJ2-1; TRBD1 agrees at 10 bases. The CDR3 covers 14 residues. Germline V gene lookup returns CDR1 SGHRS and CDR2 YFSETQ. The ends lost 2 bases at V and 9 bases at J; junction bases unmatched: 5. In DNA form, the CDR3 reads TGCGCCAGCAGCTTAAGACAGGGGGCTGCTGAGCAGTTCTTC. Protein: CASSLRQGAAEQFF. The full variable domain, rest sourced from reference TRBV5-1 and TRBJ2-1, is KAGVTQTPRYLIKTRGQQVTLSCSPISGHRSVSWYQQTPGQGLQFLFEYFSETQRNKGNFPGRFSGRQFSNSRSEMNVSTLELGDSALYLCASSLRQGAAEQFFGPGTRLTVL.

This chain links TRBV7-2 with TRBJ2-7; 9 bases fit TRBD2. CDR3 size: 16 residues. Trimming cost V 1 base and J 4 bases; bases outside gene matches: 8. The germline V gene encodes CDR1 SGHTA and CDR2 FQGNSA. The chain's CDR3 is CASSLVLGGRGYEQYF. The DNA for the CDR3 is TGTGCCAGCAGCTTAGTTCTAGGCGGGAGGGGTTACGAGCAGTACTTC.

This clone occurred a few times. This chain joins TRBV7-7 and TRBJ2-1, with TRBD1 matching over 7 bases. The CDR3 has 14 amino acids. The V segment lost 5 bases and the J segment 5 bases; nucleotides outside the gene matches: 6. The V gene's germline CDR1 is SSHAT and CDR2 FNYEAQ (reference sequence). CDR3 DNA sequence: TGTGCCAGCAGCCCAGGACAGGCCAACAATGAGCAGTTCTTC. Its translation: CASSPGQANNEQFF. The full variable domain, completed using reference TRBV7-7 and TRBJ2-1, is GAGVSQSPRYKVTKRGQDVTLRCDPISSHATLYWYQQALGQGPEFLTYFNYEAQPDKSGLPSDRFSAERPEGSISTLTIQRTEQRDSAMYRCASSPGQANNEQFFGPGTRLTVL.

The chain carries TRBV5-1 and TRBJ1-4; D unresolved. V lost 3 bases and J lost 3, with 12 bases in between. Germline CDR1 SGHRS, CDR2 YFSETQ. The CDR3 runs 15 residues. CDR3 DNA sequence: TGCGCCAGCAGCTGGTCCGCGGTTTCTAATGAAAAACTGTTTTTT. This translates into CASSWSAVSNEKLFF.

This chain joins TRBV2 and TRBJ1-2; D is uncertain. CDR1 SNHLY and CDR2 FYNNEI come from the germline V gene. The CDR3 runs 13 residues. With 3 bases removed from V and 2 bases from J, the gap between germline ends came to 7 bases. CDR3 loop: CASSEGNNYGYTF. CDR3 coding DNA: TGTGCCAGCAGTGAGGGCAACAACTATGGCTACACCTTC.

The rearrangement links TRBV7-7 to TRBJ2-2; 7 bases map to TRBD2. This CDR3 region has 15 residues. Germline CDR1 and CDR2: SSHAT and FNYEAQ (reference sequence). V was clipped by 4 bases and J by 1 base; unmatched bases: 3. CDR3 sequence: CASSSGGGNTGELFF. The CDR3 nucleotides read TGTGCCAGCAGCTCTGGGGGGGGGAACACCGGGGAGCTGTTTTTT.

This chain links TRBV30 with TRBJ1-4; 9 nucleotides agree with TRBD1. The CDR3 loop spans 15 amino acids. The J segment lost 8 bases and the V segment lost 1 base, leaving 8 bases of the junction unmatched. In germline, CDR1 is GTSNPN, CDR2 SVGIG (reference sequence). In DNA, the CDR3 is TGTGCCTGGAGTGCGCCGGGACAGGGCGGCGAAAAACTGTTTTTT. This encodes CAWSAPGQGGEKLFF.

The chain links TRBV29-1 to TRBJ1-1; TRBD1 matches at 9 bases. The J segment lost 5 bases and the V segment lost 8 bases, leaving 15 bases of the junction unmatched. The germline V gene encodes CDR1 SQVTM and CDR2 ANQGSEA. The CDR3 length is 15 residues. CDR3 in amino acids: CSPGTLNRGLTEAFF. The CDR3 DNA reads as TGCAGCCCTGGGACCTTGAACAGGGGGCTTACTGAAGCTTTCTTT.

This clone occurred a few times. The junction departs from the called germline gene at one end, perhaps through a read error. V and J are TRBV27 and TRBJ1-2; 7 nucleotides line up with TRBD1. The CDR3 consists of 15 residues. Germline CDR1 is MNHEY and CDR2 is SMNVEV (reference sequence). The CDR3, as DNA: TGTGCCAGCAGTTTAAATCAACAGGGGATTTATGCCTACACCTTC. This codes for CASSLNQQGIYAYTF.

V and J are TRBV7-8 and TRBJ2-1, with D perhaps TRBD1 (5 bases). CDR1 is SGHVS and CDR2 is FQNEAQ in the germline V gene. This CDR3 is 12 amino acids long. V lost 5 bases and J lost 6, with 8 bases in between. Written as DNA, the CDR3 is TGTGCCAGCAGCCAAAGGGGCAATGAGCAGTTCTTC. This codes for CASSQRGNEQFF.

The chain joins TRBV7-8 to TRBJ1-1; no firm D call. CDR3 length equals 12 residues. Germline V gene sequence: CDR1 SGHVS, CDR2 FQNEAQ. V dropped 3 bases and J dropped 6 bases, with 8 bases sitting between them. The CDR3 coding sequence is TGTGCCAGCAGCTTCAGGCTCTCTGAAGCTTTCTTT. Residues: CASSFRLSEAFF.

The chain combines TRBV6-1 with TRBJ1-2; no clear D gene. Trimming left V 3 bases short and J 13 bases short, with 12 bases between. The CDR3 is 11 amino acids. Germline CDR1 reads MNHNS; CDR2 reads SASEGT. CDR3 in amino acids: CASSDMGGFTF. CDR3 bases: TGTGCCAGCAGTGATATGGGAGGATTCACCTTC.

This clone turned up a few times. The chain uses TRBV20-1 and TRBJ2-1, with a possible D match to TRBD2 (6 bases). The CDR3 totals 11 residues. Germline CDR1 is DFQATT and CDR2 is SNEGSKA (reference sequence). Trimming stripped 5 bases from V and 4 bases from J, with 6 bases between. Here the CDR3 DNA reads TGCAGTGCTGGGGGGTACAATGAGCAGTTCTTC. This codes for CSAGGYNEQFF.

This clone came up a few times. The chain joins TRBV9 to TRBJ2-1; 13 bases align to TRBD2. Germline V CDR1 and CDR2: SGDLS, YYNGEE. V shed 4 bases, J shed 8 bases, and the junction held 6 bases outside the gene matches. CDR3 length equals 15 residues. CDR3 sequence: CASSLLAGGPHEQFF. The CDR3, as DNA: TGTGCCAGCAGCCTACTAGCGGGAGGGCCCCATGAGCAGTTCTTC.

This clone was seen a handful of times. The rearrangement uses TRBV29-1 and TRBJ1-2, with 7 bases lining up with TRBD1. The germline V gene has CDR1 SQVTM and CDR2 ANQGSEA. The CDR3 runs 14 residues. V lost 4 bases to trimming and J lost 8 bases; unmatched junction nucleotides: 13. The CDR3 region is CSVGTTGEDYGYTF. The CDR3 DNA reads TGCAGCGTTGGCACAACAGGGGAAGATTACGGCTACACCTTC.

V gene TRBV11-3 combines with J gene TRBJ2-7, with 10 bases that match TRBD2. V was clipped by 5 bases and J by 6 bases; unmatched bases: 10. The CDR3 has 15 amino acids. Germline lookup yields CDR1 SGHNT and CDR2 YENEEA. The CDR3 coding sequence is TGTGCCAGCAGCCCGCACCTAGCGGGAGTGGGCGAGCAGTACGTC. Translated, it gives CASSPHLAGVGEQYV.

This clone occurred a few times. The chain is built from TRBV6-1 and TRBJ1-4; D is unresolved. CDR1 is MNHNS, CDR2 SASEGT, per germline. Deletions cut 0 bases from V and 7 bases from J, with 15 bases between. The CDR3 is 16 amino acids. This CDR3 reads CASSEAPWGGLEKLFF. CDR3 bases: TGTGCCAGCAGTGAAGCGCCATGGGGAGGACTTGAAAAACTGTTTTTT.

V gene TRBV7-3 combines with J gene TRBJ2-3, with 8 bases fitting TRBD1. J was trimmed by 4 bases and V by 2 bases; bases with no gene match: 5. This CDR3 contains 15 residues. CDR1 is SGHTA and CDR2 is FQGTGA in the germline V gene. DNA for the CDR3: TGTGCCAGCAGCTTAGGGGGACAGGCATCAGATACGCAGTATTTT. It encodes CASSLGGQASDTQYF.

The V gene is TRBV30, the J gene TRBJ1-3; a weak D match, TRBD1 (5 bases). Trimming left V 5 bases short and J 0 bases short, with 11 bases between. The CDR3 is made up of 14 amino acids. Germline assignment: CDR1 GTSNPN and CDR2 SVGIG (reference sequence). CDR3 residues: CAWARGGSGNTIYF. The CDR3 nucleotides are TGTGCCTGGGCTCGCGGGGGCTCTGGAAACACCATATATTTT.

The chain has TRBV5-1 and TRBJ2-1; TRBD2 matches 12 bases. The trim removed 0 bases at V and 9 bases at J, leaving 4 bases unmatched. Germline V gene lookup returns CDR1 SGHRS and CDR2 YFSETQ. This CDR3 contains 15 residues. CDR3 nucleotide sequence: TGCGCCAGCAGCTTGGTAACTAGCGGGAGGTCTGAGCAGTTCTTC. This sequence encodes CASSLVTSGRSEQFF.

This chain joins TRBV6-1 and TRBJ1-3; 7 bases are shared with TRBD1. Germline assignment: CDR1 MNHNS and CDR2 SASEGT. V shed 6 bases and J 0 bases; nucleotides not matched to a gene: 8. This CDR3 is built from 16 residues. Written as DNA, the CDR3 is TGTGCCAGCAGAGAACCGGGACAGAGCTCTGGAAACACCATATATTTT. Its protein product is CASREPGQSSGNTIYF.

The chain joins TRBV5-6 to TRBJ1-2, with D possibly TRBD1 on 5 matching bases. The CDR3 sequence is 14 residues long. The germline V gene has CDR1 SGHDT and CDR2 YYEEEE. Deletions cut 2 bases from V and 4 bases from J, with 12 bases between. CDR3 loop: CASSLGRVTYGYTF. DNA of the CDR3: TGTGCCAGCAGCTTAGGCAGGGTGACCTATGGCTACACCTTC.

DNA for the CDR3: TGTGCCAGCAGCCTCGGGACACGAAGCAATCAGCCCCAGCATTTT. Amino acid sequence: CASSLGTRSNQPQHF. The chain links TRBV7-2 to TRBJ1-5, with D possibly TRBD1 on 6 matching bases. Germline lookup yields CDR1 SGHTA and CDR2 FQGNSA. Deletions cut 5 bases from V and 1 base from J, with 12 bases between. The CDR3 covers 15 residues. The complete variable domain, with remaining parts taken from reference TRBV7-2 and TRBJ1-5, reads GAGVSQSPSNKVTEKGKDVELRCDPISGHTALYWYRQSLGQGLEFLIYFQGNSAPDKSGLPSDRFSAERTGGSVSTLTIQRTQQEDSAVYLCASSLGTRSNQPQHFGDGTRLSIL.

The gene calls are TRBV7-9 and TRBJ1-1; D is perhaps TRBD1 (6 bases). CDR3 length: 14 amino acids. V was clipped by 5 bases and J by 1 base, with 11 bases between them. Germline CDR1 and CDR2: SEHNR and FQNEAQ (reference sequence). The CDR3 nucleotides read TGTGCCAGCAGCCCCAGGGGCCAGAACACTGAAGCTTTCTTT. Residues: CASSPRGQNTEAFF.